This TCR beta chain was retrieved from a study of blood T cell repertoires in COVID-19. Study-wide background: Researchers got acute and convalescent COVID-19 samples from the United States, Italy and Spain.

The CDR3 runs 15 residues. V shed 0 bases and J shed 2 bases, with 8 bases lying between them. Germline lookup yields CDR1 SGDLS and CDR2 YYNGEE. Assay used: immunoSEQ multiplex PCR; TCRdb lists only in-frame clones, some missing. The sample has 400,000 to 500,000 clones; approximately 87% are singletons. The sample consisted of PBMCs or T cells enriched from blood (not recorded which). The chain couples TRBV9 to TRBJ2-2; D ambiguous. This TCR came from a woman aged 40 to 50 who had recovered from COVID-19. This chain's CDR3 is CASSVDRLNTGELFF. In DNA, the CDR3 is TGTGCCAGCAGCGTAGACCGCCTAAACACCGGGGAGCTGTTTTTT. The entire variable domain, with the rest obtained from reference TRBV9 and TRBJ2-2, is as follows: DSGVTQTPKHLITATGQRVTLRCSPRSGDLSVYWYQQSLDQGLQFLIQYYNGEERAKGNILERFSAQQFPDLHSELNLSSLELGDSALYFCASSVDRLNTGELFFGEGSRLTVL.